This T cell receptor beta chain was sequenced in a study of early T cells in non-severe SARS-CoV-2 infection. This clonotype was detected many times. At one end, the junction sequence differs from germline, possibly due to a read error. cDNA molecules, individually, were tagged with unique molecular identifiers. MiXCR, run by TCRdb on the 5' RACE reads, gives a single entry per CDR3 protein. The data hold 55,000 to 80,000 distinct CDR3 sequences, with about 10% observed a single time. The CDR3 extends over 13 amino acids. Germline V gene sequence: CDR1 SQVTM, CDR2 ANQGSEA. The receptor comes from an adult who was a healthcare worker with PCR-confirmed SARS-CoV-2 infection or an uninfected control (not recorded which). Input material: whole blood. The genes are TRBV29-1 and TRBJ1-3; D ambiguous. The CDR3 protein is CSVAPISENTIYF. CDR3 DNA: TGCAGCGTTGCACCGATCTCTGAAAACACCATATATTTT.